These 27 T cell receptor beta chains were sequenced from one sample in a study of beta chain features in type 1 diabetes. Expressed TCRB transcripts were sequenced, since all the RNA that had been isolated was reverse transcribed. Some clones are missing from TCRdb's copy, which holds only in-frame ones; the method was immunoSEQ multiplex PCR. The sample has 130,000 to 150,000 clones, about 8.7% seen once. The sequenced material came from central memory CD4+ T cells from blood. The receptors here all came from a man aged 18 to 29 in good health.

The CDR3 DNA follows: TGCGCCAGCAGCTTAACAGGGGGATCGCCATCGGGCTACACCTTC. This sequence encodes CASSLTGGSPSGYTF. The chain carries TRBV5-1 and TRBJ1-2; 8 positions agree with TRBD1. Germline-derived CDR1 and CDR2 are SGHRS and YFSETQ. V lost 2 bases, J lost 8 bases, and 11 bases stayed unmatched. This CDR3 is built from 15 residues. Full variable domain (remainder filled in from reference TRBV5-1 and TRBJ1-2): KAGVTQTPRYLIKTRGQQVTLSCSPISGHRSVSWYQQTPGQGLQFLFEYFSETQRNKGNFPGRFSGRQFSNSRSEMNVSTLELGDSALYLCASSLTGGSPSGYTFGSGTRLTVV.

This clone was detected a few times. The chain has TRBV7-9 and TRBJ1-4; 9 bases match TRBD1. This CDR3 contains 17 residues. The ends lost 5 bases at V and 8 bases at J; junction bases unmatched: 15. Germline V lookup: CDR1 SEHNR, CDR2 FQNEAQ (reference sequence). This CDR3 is CASSPGPGQGLGEKLFF. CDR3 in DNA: TGTGCCAGCAGCCCAGGCCCGGGACAGGGCCTTGGCGAAAAACTGTTTTTT.

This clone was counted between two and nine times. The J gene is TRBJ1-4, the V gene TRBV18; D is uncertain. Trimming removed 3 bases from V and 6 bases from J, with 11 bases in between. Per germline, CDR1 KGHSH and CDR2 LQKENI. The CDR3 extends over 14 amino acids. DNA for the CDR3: TGTGCCAGCTCACCTCGGCGGGCAGATGAAAAACTGTTTTTT. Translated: CASSPRRADEKLFF.

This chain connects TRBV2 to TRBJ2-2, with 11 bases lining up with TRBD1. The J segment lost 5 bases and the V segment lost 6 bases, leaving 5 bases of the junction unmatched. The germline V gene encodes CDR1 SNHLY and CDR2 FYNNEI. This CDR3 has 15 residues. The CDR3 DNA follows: TGTGCCAGCAGGGGACAGGGGGTAGGAACCGGGGAGCTGTTTTTT. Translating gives CASRGQGVGTGELFF.

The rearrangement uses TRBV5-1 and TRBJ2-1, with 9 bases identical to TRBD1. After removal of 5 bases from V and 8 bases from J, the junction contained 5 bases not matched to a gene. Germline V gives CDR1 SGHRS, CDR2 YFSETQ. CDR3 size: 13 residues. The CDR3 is CASSRQGGDEQFF. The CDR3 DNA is TGCGCCAGCAGTCGACAGGGGGGGGATGAGCAGTTCTTC.

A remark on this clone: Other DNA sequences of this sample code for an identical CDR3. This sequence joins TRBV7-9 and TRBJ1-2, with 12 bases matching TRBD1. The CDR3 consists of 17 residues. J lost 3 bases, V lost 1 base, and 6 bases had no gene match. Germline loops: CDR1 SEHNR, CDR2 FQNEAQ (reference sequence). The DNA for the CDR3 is TGTGCCAGCAGCTTAGAGGGGACAGGGGGCGCCGACTATGGCTACACCTTC. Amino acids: CASSLEGTGGADYGYTF.

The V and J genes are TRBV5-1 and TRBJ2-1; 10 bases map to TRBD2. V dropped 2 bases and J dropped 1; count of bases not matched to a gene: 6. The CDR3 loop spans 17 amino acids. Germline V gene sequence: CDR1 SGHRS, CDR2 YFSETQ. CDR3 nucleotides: TGCGCCAGCAGCTTACTGGTACTAGCGGGGTCCTACAATGAGCAGTTCTTC. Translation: CASSLLVLAGSYNEQFF.

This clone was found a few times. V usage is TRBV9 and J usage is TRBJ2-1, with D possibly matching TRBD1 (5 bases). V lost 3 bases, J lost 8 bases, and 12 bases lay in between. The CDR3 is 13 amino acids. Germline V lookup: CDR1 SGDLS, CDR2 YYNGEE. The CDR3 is CASSGGLLDEQFF. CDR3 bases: TGTGCCAGCAGCGGGGGCCTCTTAGATGAGCAGTTCTTC.

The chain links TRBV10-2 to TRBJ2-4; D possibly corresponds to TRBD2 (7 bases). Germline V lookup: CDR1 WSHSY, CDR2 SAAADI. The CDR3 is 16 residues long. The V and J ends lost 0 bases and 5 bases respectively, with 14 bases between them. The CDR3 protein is CASSESGGPGENIQYF. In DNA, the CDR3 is TGCGCCAGCAGTGAGTCCGGGGGGCCGGGCGAAAACATTCAGTACTTC.

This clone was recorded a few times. The CDR3, as DNA: TGTGCCAGCAGTTACTGGCGGGGGGACACAGATACGCAGTATTTT. It yields the protein CASSYWRGDTDTQYF. The V call is TRBV6-5, the J call TRBJ2-3, with TRBD2 matching 8 bases. Trimming at V came to 1 base and at J to 2 bases, leaving 2 bases not matched to a gene. The CDR3 has 15 residues. Germline-derived CDR1 and CDR2 are MNHEY and SVGAGI.

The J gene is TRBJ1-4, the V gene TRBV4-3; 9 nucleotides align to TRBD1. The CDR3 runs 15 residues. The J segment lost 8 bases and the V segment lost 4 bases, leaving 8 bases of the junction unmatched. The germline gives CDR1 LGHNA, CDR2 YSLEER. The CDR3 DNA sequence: TGCGCCAGCAGCCGACCCGGGACAGGGAGCGAAAAACTGTTTTTT. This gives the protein CASSRPGTGSEKLFF.

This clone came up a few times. CDR3 sequence: CASSLIPAASGELFF. The CDR3 coding sequence is TGTGCCAGCAGCTTAATCCCCGCGGCCTCCGGGGAGCTGTTTTTT. V gene TRBV7-2 combines with J gene TRBJ2-2; the D is unclear. The CDR3 sequence is 15 residues long. V was cut by 2 bases and J by 6 bases, with 13 bases left in between. Germline loops: CDR1 SGHTA, CDR2 FQGNSA. The variable domain in full, completed from reference TRBV7-2 and TRBJ2-2, reads GAGVSQSPSNKVTEKGKDVELRCDPISGHTALYWYRQSLGQGLEFLIYFQGNSAPDKSGLPSDRFSAERTGGSVSTLTIQRTQQEDSAVYLCASSLIPAASGELFFGEGSRLTVL.

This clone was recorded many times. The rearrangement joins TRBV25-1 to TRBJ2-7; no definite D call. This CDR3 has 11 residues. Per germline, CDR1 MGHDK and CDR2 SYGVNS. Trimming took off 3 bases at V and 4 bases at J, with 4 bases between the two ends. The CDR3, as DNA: TGTGCCAGCAGTGACGTGTACGAGCAGTACTTC. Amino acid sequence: CASSDVYEQYF.

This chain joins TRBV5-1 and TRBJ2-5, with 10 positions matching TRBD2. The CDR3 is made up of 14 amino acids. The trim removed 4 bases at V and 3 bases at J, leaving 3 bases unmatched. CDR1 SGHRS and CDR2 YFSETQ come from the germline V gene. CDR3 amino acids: CASSRTSGEETQYF. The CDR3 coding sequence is TGCGCCAGCAGCAGGACTAGCGGCGAAGAGACCCAGTACTTC.

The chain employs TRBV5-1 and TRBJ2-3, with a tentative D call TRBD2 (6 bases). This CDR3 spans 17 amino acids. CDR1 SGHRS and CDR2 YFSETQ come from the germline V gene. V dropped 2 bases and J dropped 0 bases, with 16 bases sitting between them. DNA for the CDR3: TGCGCCAGCAGCTTCTATTGGGAGGAAACTAGCACAGATACGCAGTATTTT. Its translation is CASSFYWEETSTDTQYF.

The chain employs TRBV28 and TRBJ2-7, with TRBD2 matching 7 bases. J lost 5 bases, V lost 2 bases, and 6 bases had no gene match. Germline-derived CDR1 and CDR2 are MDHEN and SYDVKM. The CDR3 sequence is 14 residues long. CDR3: CASSLKAGIDEQYF. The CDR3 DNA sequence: TGTGCCAGCAGTTTAAAAGCGGGGATCGACGAGCAGTACTTC.

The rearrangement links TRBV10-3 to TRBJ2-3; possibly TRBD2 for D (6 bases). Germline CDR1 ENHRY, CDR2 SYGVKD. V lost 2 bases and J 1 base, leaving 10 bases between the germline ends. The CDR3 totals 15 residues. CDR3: CAISENTGGTDTQYF. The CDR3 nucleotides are TGTGCCATCAGTGAGAATACGGGGGGCACAGATACGCAGTATTTT.

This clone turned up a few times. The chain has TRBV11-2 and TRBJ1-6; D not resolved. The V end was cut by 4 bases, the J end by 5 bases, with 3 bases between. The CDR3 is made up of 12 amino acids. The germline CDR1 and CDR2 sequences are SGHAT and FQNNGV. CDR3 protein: CASSSNNSPLHF. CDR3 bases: TGTGCCAGCAGCTCAAATAATTCACCCCTCCACTTT.

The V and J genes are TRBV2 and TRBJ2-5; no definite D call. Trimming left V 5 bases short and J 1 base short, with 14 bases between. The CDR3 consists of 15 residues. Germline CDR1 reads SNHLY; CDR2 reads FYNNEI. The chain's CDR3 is CASSPGLTLQETQYF. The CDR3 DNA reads TGTGCCAGCAGTCCCGGTCTAACCCTCCAAGAGACCCAGTACTTC. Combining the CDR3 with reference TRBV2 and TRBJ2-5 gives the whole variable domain EPEVTQTPSHQVTQMGQEVILRCVPISNHLYFYWYRQILGQKVEFLVSFYNNEISEKSEIFDDQFSVERPDGSNFTLKIRSTKLEDSAMYFCASSPGLTLQETQYFGPGTRLLVL.

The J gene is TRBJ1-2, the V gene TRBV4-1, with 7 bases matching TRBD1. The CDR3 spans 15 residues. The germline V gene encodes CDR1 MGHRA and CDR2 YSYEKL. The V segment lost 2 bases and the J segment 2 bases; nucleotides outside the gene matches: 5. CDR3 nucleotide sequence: TGCGCCAGCAGCCAAACGATGGGACAGAACTATGGCTACACCTTC. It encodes CASSQTMGQNYGYTF.

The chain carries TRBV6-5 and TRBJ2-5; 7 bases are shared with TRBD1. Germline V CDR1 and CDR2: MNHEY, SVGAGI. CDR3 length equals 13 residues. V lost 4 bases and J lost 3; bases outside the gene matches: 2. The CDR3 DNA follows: TGTGCCAGCAGTTCCGGGACAGAAGAGACCCAGTACTTC. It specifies CASSSGTEETQYF.

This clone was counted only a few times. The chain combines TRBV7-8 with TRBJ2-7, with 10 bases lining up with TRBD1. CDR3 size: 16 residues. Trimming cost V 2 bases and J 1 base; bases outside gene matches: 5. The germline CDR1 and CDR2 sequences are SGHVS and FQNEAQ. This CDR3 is CASSLRRTGGSYEQYF. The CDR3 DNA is TGTGCCAGCAGCTTACGTAGGACAGGGGGGTCCTACGAGCAGTACTTC. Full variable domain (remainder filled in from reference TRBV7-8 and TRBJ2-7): GAGVSQSPRYKVAKRGQDVALRCDPISGHVSLFWYQQALGQGPEFLTYFQNEAQLDKSGLPSDRFFAERPEGSVSTLKIQRTQQEDSAVYLCASSLRRTGGSYEQYFGPGTRLTVT.

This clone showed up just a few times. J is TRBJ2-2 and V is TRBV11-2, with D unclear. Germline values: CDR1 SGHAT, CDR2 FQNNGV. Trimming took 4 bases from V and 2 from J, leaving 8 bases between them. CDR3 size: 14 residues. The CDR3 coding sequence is TGTGCCAGCAGCTCCAGATACAACACCGGGGAGCTGTTTTTT. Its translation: CASSSRYNTGELFF.

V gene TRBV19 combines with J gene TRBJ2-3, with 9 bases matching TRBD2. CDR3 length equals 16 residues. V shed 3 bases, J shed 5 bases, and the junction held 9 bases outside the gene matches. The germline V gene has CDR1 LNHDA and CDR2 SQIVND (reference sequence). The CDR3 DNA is TGTGCCAGTAGTATCATCGCTAGCGGGGAGGAAGATACGCAGTATTTT. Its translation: CASSIIASGEEDTQYF.

The CDR3 DNA follows: TGCGCCAGCAGTGTTGGGAGGGGGGGAGGAACAGATACGCAGTATTTT. It is translated as CASSVGRGGGTDTQYF. This rearrangement joins TRBV10-2 to TRBJ2-3, with D possibly TRBD2 on 7 matching bases. The CDR3 is made up of 16 amino acids. V shed 4 bases and J shed 3 bases, with 17 bases lying between them. CDR1 is WSHSY, CDR2 SAAADI, per germline.

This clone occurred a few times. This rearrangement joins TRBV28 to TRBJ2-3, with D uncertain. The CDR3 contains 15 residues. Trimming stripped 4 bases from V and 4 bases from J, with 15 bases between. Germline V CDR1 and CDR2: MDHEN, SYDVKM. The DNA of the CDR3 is TGTGCCAGCAGTTCCCCAGCAGGTGTTGCAGATACGCAGTATTTT. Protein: CASSSPAGVADTQYF.

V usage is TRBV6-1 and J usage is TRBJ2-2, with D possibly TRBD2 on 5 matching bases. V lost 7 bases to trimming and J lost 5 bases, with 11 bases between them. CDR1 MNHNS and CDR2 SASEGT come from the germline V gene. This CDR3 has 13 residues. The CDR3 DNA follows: TGTGCCAGCATGTGGCGCGGGACCGGGGAGCTGTTTTTT. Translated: CASMWRGTGELFF.